These 16 T cell receptor beta chains were all obtained from the same sample, sequenced in a study of T cells in Graves' hyperthyroidism and ophthalmopathy. RNA transcripts were the template for amplifying TCR beta CDR3 regions. An initial round of RT-PCR targeting the TCR CDR3 relied on the HTBI primer set. MiXCR was run by TCRdb on the multiplex PCR reads, yielding one entry per CDR3 protein. The sample carries around 420,000 distinct CDR3 sequences, roughly 14% recorded once. The specimen sequenced was blood. These TCRs come from a woman under 30 with Graves' hyperthyroidism.

V gene TRBV19 combines with J gene TRBJ2-5, with D perhaps TRBD1 (6 bases). The CDR3 is 15 amino acids. V was cut by 6 bases and J by 5 bases, with 19 bases left in between. Germline assignment: CDR1 LNHDA and CDR2 SQIVND (reference sequence). The CDR3 protein is CASRSHQGPAETQYF. Here the CDR3 DNA reads TGTGCCAGTAGATCCCACCAGGGGCCAGCGGAGACCCAGTACTTC.

Ten or more counts support this clonotype. The genes are TRBV20-1 and TRBJ2-3; maybe TRBD2 (5 bases). Trimming took off 6 bases at V and 1 base at J, with 17 bases between the two ends. CDR1 and CDR2 from the germline V gene are DFQATT and SNEGSKA (reference sequence). There are 15 residues in the CDR3. CDR3 residues: CSATIGSGGTDTQYF. CDR3 DNA sequence: TGCAGTGCGACCATAGGGAGCGGCGGCACAGATACGCAGTATTTT.

This clonotype was observed a few times. The chain recombines TRBV7-9 with TRBJ2-2; 8 bases line up with TRBD2. This CDR3 has 14 residues. V was clipped by 8 bases and J by 0 bases; unmatched bases: 2. From germline, CDR1 is SEHNR and CDR2 FQNEAQ (reference sequence). The CDR3 sequence is CASGAGANTGELFF. CDR3 nucleotide sequence: TGTGCCAGCGGAGCGGGAGCGAACACCGGGGAGCTGTTTTTT.

There are many counts of this clonotype. The chain employs TRBV28 and TRBJ1-4; perhaps TRBD1 as D (5 bases). CDR1 is MDHEN, CDR2 SYDVKM, per germline. The CDR3 has 14 amino acids. V was pared by 5 bases and J by 8 bases, with 15 bases between. CDR3 coding DNA: TGTGCCAGCAGTGGCCGAGGCAGGGCCGAAAAACTGTTTTTT. Encoded protein: CASSGRGRAEKLFF.

This clonotype was counted at least ten times. The rearrangement uses TRBV11-2 and TRBJ1-5; tentatively, D is TRBD1 (6 bases). Germline assignment: CDR1 SGHAT and CDR2 FQNNGV. The germline V and J ends were trimmed by 4 bases and 5 bases, with 12 bases remaining between them. This CDR3 has 14 residues. The CDR3 DNA is TGTGCCAGCAGCTCTGAGACAGGACATCAGCCCCAGCATTTT. It translates to CASSSETGHQPQHF.

The chain links TRBV29-1 to TRBJ2-1, with D possibly being TRBD2 (5 bases). The CDR3 sequence is 13 residues long. V lost 4 bases, J lost 1 base, and 8 bases lay in between. Germline-derived CDR1 and CDR2 are SQVTM and ANQGSEA. CDR3 loop: CSVVRGSYNEQFF. CDR3 nucleotide sequence: TGCAGCGTTGTTCGAGGGTCCTACAATGAGCAGTTCTTC.

V and J are TRBV7-6 and TRBJ2-5; 10 bases align to TRBD1. Losses at the gene ends were 3 bases for V and 2 bases for J; bases not matched to a gene: 3. This CDR3 spans 15 amino acids. Germline V CDR1 and CDR2: SGHVS, FNYEAQ. CDR3 coding DNA: TGTGCCAGCAGCTTGGGGACAGGGGAGCAAGAGACCCAGTACTTC. This sequence encodes CASSLGTGEQETQYF.

This clonotype occurred many times. The chain carries TRBV20-1 and TRBJ1-1, with no clear D. Germline CDR1 DFQATT, CDR2 SNEGSKA (reference sequence). The CDR3 is made up of 12 amino acids. The ends were cut back, 3 bases at V and 2 bases at J, with 7 bases in the middle. For the CDR3, the DNA is TGCAGTGCTAGGAGCCACAACACTGAAGCTTTCTTT. The encoded protein is CSARSHNTEAFF.

This clonotype was seen a handful of times. The chain is built from TRBV14 and TRBJ1-3; D is undetermined. The CDR3 runs 13 residues. In germline, CDR1 is SGHDN, CDR2 FVKESK. With 2 bases removed from V and 4 bases from J, the gap between germline ends came to 6 bases. The CDR3 DNA follows: TGTGCCAGCAGCCAAAACCTCGGAAACACCATATATTTT. Protein sequence: CASSQNLGNTIYF.

This clonotype was counted at least ten times. The chain links TRBV5-1 to TRBJ2-3; D possibly corresponds to TRBD1 (6 bases). Germline CDR1 SGHRS, CDR2 YFSETQ. This CDR3 has 16 amino acids. The ends were cut back, 0 bases at V and 4 bases at J, with 15 bases in the middle. CDR3 protein: CASSLAGTHRADTQYF. The CDR3 region has the DNA TGCGCCAGCAGCTTGGCGGGGACCCACAGGGCAGATACGCAGTATTTT.

This clonotype was counted a few times. The chain recombines TRBV19 with TRBJ2-7, with D unclear. V lost 5 bases and J lost 0, with 14 bases in between. Germline V CDR1 and CDR2: LNHDA, SQIVND (reference sequence). This CDR3 comprises 15 residues. CDR3 residues: CASSPSVLFSYEQYF. The CDR3, as DNA: TGTGCCAGTAGTCCCTCAGTTCTCTTCTCCTACGAGCAGTACTTC. The full variable domain, rest sourced from reference TRBV19 and TRBJ2-7, is DGGITQSPKYLFRKEGQNVTLSCEQNLNHDAMYWYRQDPGQGLRLIYYSQIVNDFQKGDIAEGYSVSREKKESFPLTVTSAQKNPTAFYLCASSPSVLFSYEQYFGPGTRLTVT.

This clonotype has a count of ten or more. This chain uses TRBV4-2 with TRBJ1-6; D remains ambiguous. Germline V gene sequence: CDR1 LGHNA, CDR2 YNFKEQ. Trimming pared 4 bases from V and 10 bases from J, leaving 8 bases between. The CDR3 is 12 residues long. CDR3 DNA sequence: TGTGCCAGCAGCCGAACCAGGTCACCCCTCCACTTT. Residues: CASSRTRSPLHF.

This clonotype appeared many times. The V call is TRBV6-1, the J call TRBJ2-7; D remains ambiguous. The germline V gene encodes CDR1 MNHNS and CDR2 SASEGT. Trimming removed 8 bases at V and 3 bases at J, with 14 bases between. The CDR3 is 13 residues long. The CDR3 nucleotides read TGTGCCAGCCTATCAAGGCGCAGCTACGAGCAGTACTTC. This codes for CASLSRRSYEQYF.

This clonotype was recorded many times. The chain recombines TRBV15 with TRBJ2-1, with TRBD2 matching 7 bases. Germline V gene data show CDR1 as LNHNV and CDR2 as YYDKDF (reference sequence). The CDR3 spans 15 residues. V lost 3 bases and J lost 8; bases outside the gene matches: 10. The CDR3 here is CATSRPPAGVYEQFF. DNA for the CDR3: TGTGCCACCAGCAGGCCCCCGGCGGGAGTCTATGAGCAGTTCTTC.

This clonotype was detected only a few times. This chain links TRBV5-1 with TRBJ2-5, with 11 bases aligning to TRBD1. Germline trimming cut 6 bases from V and 6 bases from J; bases unmatched to any gene: 10. CDR3 length: 15 amino acids. The V gene's germline CDR1 is SGHRS and CDR2 YFSETQ. In nucleotides, the CDR3 is TGCGCCAGCACCCGGGACGGACAGGGGGCAAAGACCCAGTACTTC. As protein: CASTRDGQGAKTQYF.

This clonotype was seen only a few times. The chain combines TRBV9 with TRBJ2-3; weak D call: TRBD1 (5 bases). The CDR3 sequence is 16 residues long. Germline V gene data show CDR1 as SGDLS and CDR2 as YYNGEE. V gave up 0 bases and J gave up 2 bases, with 13 bases separating them. The CDR3 here is CASSVGLGELTDTQYF. CDR3 coding DNA: TGTGCCAGCAGCGTAGGATTAGGGGAACTCACAGATACGCAGTATTTT.